What follows are 14 T cell receptor beta chains derived from one specimen sequenced in a study of T cells of healthy individuals. MiXCR, run by TCRdb on the 5' RACE reads, gives a single entry per CDR3 protein. This table has tens of thousands of distinct CDR3 sequences, 15% to 20% appearing once. The receptors shown here come from a human donor in good health.

This clonotype came up many times. The V gene is TRBV30, the J gene TRBJ1-1; D call uncertain. V shed 0 bases and J shed 5 bases, with 10 bases lying between them. Germline V gene lookup returns CDR1 GTSNPN and CDR2 SVGIG (reference sequence). The CDR3 runs 13 residues. DNA for the CDR3: TGTGCCTGGAGTGTAGGGCCGGGGACTGAAGCTTTCTTT. It is translated as CAWSVGPGTEAFF.

V gene TRBV28 combines with J gene TRBJ2-5; perhaps D is TRBD1 or TRBD2 (5 bases each). Germline CDR1 is MDHEN and CDR2 is SYDVKM. The V and J ends lost 5 bases and 5 bases respectively, with 27 bases between them. The CDR3 spans 18 residues. The CDR3 loop is CASSTSGAPVKVGETQYF. In DNA form, the CDR3 reads TGTGCCAGCAGTACCTCCGGGGCACCGGTAAAGGTTGGGGAGACCCAGTACTTC.

This clonotype was observed a handful of times. V is TRBV24-1 and J is TRBJ2-1; D unclear. Germline loops: CDR1 KGHDR, CDR2 SFDVKD. The CDR3 loop spans 16 amino acids. The V gene lost 3 bases and the J gene lost 0 bases, with 11 bases spanning the gap. CDR3 amino acids: CATSDTGPSSYNEQFF. DNA for the CDR3: TGTGCCACCAGTGATACCGGGCCAAGCTCCTACAATGAGCAGTTCTTC.

This clonotype was counted many times. The chain couples TRBV6-1 to TRBJ2-3; possible D gene TRBD2, 5 bases. Trimming shortened V by 2 bases and J by 2 bases, and 14 bases separated the two germline ends. The CDR3 extends over 16 amino acids. CDR1 is MNHNS, CDR2 SASEGT, per germline. Written as DNA, the CDR3 is TGTGCCAGCAGTGAATTAAGGAACGGACTCACAGATACGCAGTATTTT. This gives the protein CASSELRNGLTDTQYF.

This clonotype has more than one count but fewer than ten. V and J are TRBV12-3 or TRBV12-4 and TRBJ2-1; 12 nucleotides match TRBD2. The CDR3 spans 14 residues. The J segment lost 10 bases and the V segment lost 7 bases, leaving 8 bases of the junction unmatched. CDR3 amino acids: CASKLAGGASEQFF. The CDR3 DNA sequence: TGTGCCAGCAAGCTAGCGGGGGGGGCATCGGAGCAGTTCTTC.

V and J are TRBV12-3 or TRBV12-4 and TRBJ2-3; D gene uncertain. V dropped 7 bases and J dropped 5 bases, with 10 bases sitting between them. The CDR3 covers 12 residues. Here the CDR3 DNA reads TGTGCCAGCACAGGTGGTGTAGATACGCAGTATTTT. Translating gives CASTGGVDTQYF.

V and J are TRBV20-1 and TRBJ2-1; no clear D. Per germline, CDR1 DFQATT and CDR2 SNEGSKA (reference sequence). V was pared by 3 bases and J by 6 bases, with 6 bases between. This CDR3 comprises 11 residues. CDR3 in DNA: TGCAGTGCTAGCGATCTCAATGAGCAGTTCTTC. Translating gives CSASDLNEQFF.

This clonotype was picked up many times. This chain joins TRBV30 and TRBJ2-1, with TRBD2 matching over 8 bases. The CDR3 is 13 amino acids. Trimming removed 0 bases from V and 7 bases from J; junction bases left unmatched: 2. Germline CDR1 is GTSNPN and CDR2 is SVGIG (reference sequence). CDR3 region: CAWSVAGANEQFF. The CDR3 nucleotides are TGTGCCTGGAGTGTAGCGGGGGCAAATGAGCAGTTCTTC.

This clonotype has a handful of counts. J is TRBJ1-3 and V is TRBV19; D gene uncertain. V was cut by 10 bases and J by 3 bases, with 7 bases left in between. The CDR3 is made up of 11 amino acids. From germline, CDR1 is LNHDA and CDR2 SQIVND (reference sequence). The CDR3 loop is CATRVGNTIYF. The CDR3 DNA follows: TGTGCCACCCGCGTTGGAAACACCATATATTTT. The full variable domain, its missing parts supplied by reference TRBV19 and TRBJ1-3, is DGGITQSPKYLFRKEGQNVTLSCEQNLNHDAMYWYRQDPGQGLRLIYYSQIVNDFQKGDIAEGYSVSREKKESFPLTVTSAQKNPTAFYLCATRVGNTIYFGEGSWLTVV.

The genes are TRBV10-3 and TRBJ1-1, with D tentatively TRBD1 (5 bases). The CDR3 has 14 residues. The V and J ends lost 11 bases and 1 base respectively, with 17 bases between them. Germline lookup yields CDR1 ENHRY and CDR2 SYGVKD. In DNA, the CDR3 is TGTGCCTCCTCACAGGCATTGGAGAACACTGAAGCTTTCTTT. It encodes CASSQALENTEAFF.

At least ten counts were recorded for this clonotype. DNA for the CDR3: TGTGCCACCAGCAGACAGGGTGGAGCCGGGGAGCTGTTTTTT. Translation gives CATSRQGGAGELFF. This chain connects TRBV15 to TRBJ2-2; possibly TRBD1 for D (5 bases). The germline gives CDR1 LNHNV, CDR2 YYDKDF (reference sequence). Trimming pared 2 bases from V and 6 bases from J, leaving 10 bases between. The CDR3 has 14 residues.

This clonotype was found a few times. The chain recombines TRBV7-2 with TRBJ1-2, with 9 nucleotides matching TRBD1. CDR3 size: 14 residues. The germline CDR1 and CDR2 sequences are SGHTA and FQGNSA. With 5 bases clipped from V and 6 bases from J, the junction kept 7 bases outside the gene matches. This chain's CDR3 is CASSPGTGFDGYTF. In DNA form, the CDR3 reads TGTGCCAGCAGCCCCGGGACAGGGTTCGATGGCTACACCTTC. Based on the CDR3 plus reference TRBV7-2 and TRBJ1-2, the full variable domain is GAGVSQSPSNKVTEKGKDVELRCDPISGHTALYWYRQSLGQGLEFLIYFQGNSAPDKSGLPSDRFSAERTGGSVSTLTIQRTQQEDSAVYLCASSPGTGFDGYTFGSGTRLTVV.

The CDR3 loop reads CASSLGTGSTGQPYYGYTF. CDR3 nucleotides: TGCGCCAGCAGCTTGGGCACCGGATCAACTGGACAGCCTTACTATGGCTACACCTTC. This chain uses TRBV5-1 with TRBJ1-2; tentative D call: TRBD1 (6 bases). The germline V gene has CDR1 SGHRS and CDR2 YFSETQ. The V and J ends lost 0 bases and 3 bases respectively, with 24 bases between them. This CDR3 comprises 19 residues.

This clonotype was seen many times. The chain is built from TRBV7-6 and TRBJ2-2; tentative D call: TRBD1 (6 bases). This CDR3 has 17 amino acids. The V gene's germline CDR1 is SGHVS and CDR2 FNYEAQ. Trimming stripped 2 bases from V and 1 base from J, with 14 bases between. The CDR3: CASSLIPGTRNTGELFF. Written as DNA, the CDR3 is TGTGCCAGCAGCTTAATTCCCGGGACACGGAACACCGGGGAGCTGTTTTTT.